A single sample gave rise to the 22 T cell receptor beta chains below, sequenced in a study of CD8+ T cells in alopecia areata. The sequencing template was cDNA reverse transcribed from extracted RNA. Using immunoSEQ multiplex PCR, the repertoire was profiled, and TCRdb retains in-frame clones only, with some absent. The sample records some 100,000 clones, about 60% being singletons. Source material: CD4+ T cells sorted from blood. The receptors originated from a human donor in good health.

The J gene is TRBJ2-6, the V gene TRBV5-5; tentative D call: TRBD1 (6 bases). The CDR3 extends over 17 amino acids. Trimming stripped 1 base from V and 0 bases from J, with 11 bases between. Germline lookup yields CDR1 SGHKS and CDR2 YYEKEE (reference sequence). In DNA form, the CDR3 reads TGTGCCAGCAGCTTGACAGGGCACGGCTCTGGGGCCAACGTCCTGACTTTC. Translating gives CASSLTGHGSGANVLTF.

The chain employs TRBV11-2 and TRBJ2-7; weak D call: TRBD1 (6 bases). The V gene's germline CDR1 is SGHAT and CDR2 FQNNGV. Trimming removed 1 base from V and 3 bases from J, with 13 bases in between. CDR3 length: 15 amino acids. The CDR3 DNA sequence: TGTGCCAGCAGCTTAGCAACAGGGCTATACTACGAGCAGTACTTC. Translation gives CASSLATGLYYEQYF.

Here the CDR3 DNA reads TGTGCCAGCTCCCGGGCAGCAACTAATGAAAAACTGTTTTTT. This gives the protein CASSRAATNEKLFF. The genes are TRBV5-4 and TRBJ1-4; no firm D call. V lost 7 bases and J lost 0, with 10 bases in between. In germline, CDR1 is SGHNT, CDR2 YYREEE (reference sequence). This CDR3 contains 14 residues.

V usage is TRBV30 and J usage is TRBJ2-1, with 14 nucleotides matching TRBD2. Germline V gene data show CDR1 as GTSNPN and CDR2 as SVGIG (reference sequence). This CDR3 comprises 17 residues. V dropped 1 base and J dropped 7; count of bases not matched to a gene: 9. The CDR3 loop reads CAWSGDRTSGGLNEQFF. The CDR3 DNA sequence: TGTGCCTGGAGTGGAGATCGGACTAGCGGGGGGCTAAATGAGCAGTTCTTC.

The chain is built from TRBV5-6 and TRBJ1-5, with D perhaps TRBD1 (6 bases). There are 16 residues in the CDR3. Germline values: CDR1 SGHDT, CDR2 YYEEEE. The V gene lost 0 bases and the J gene lost 5 bases, with 15 bases spanning the gap. The CDR3 sequence is CASSLDREWGDQPQHF. Here the CDR3 DNA reads TGTGCCAGCAGCTTGGACAGGGAATGGGGGGATCAGCCCCAGCATTTT.

This clone was counted a few times. This chain links TRBV7-3 with TRBJ1-2; the D gene is possibly TRBD1 (5 bases). Germline V gene sequence: CDR1 SGHTA, CDR2 FQGTGA. V shed 6 bases and J shed 2 bases, with 25 bases lying between them. There are 18 residues in the CDR3. The CDR3 DNA reads TGTGCCAGCAGTCATCCTAGCAGGGCCTCGGAAGCCAACTATGGCTACACCTTC. This sequence encodes CASSHPSRASEANYGYTF.

The chain links TRBV9 to TRBJ1-6; D remains ambiguous. Looked up from germline, CDR1 is SGDLS and CDR2 is YYNGEE. Trimming shortened V by 3 bases and J by 2 bases, and 12 bases separated the two germline ends. The CDR3 extends over 16 amino acids. The CDR3 region has the DNA TGTGCCAGCAGCGCGTCCCTGGCTACCTATAATTCACCCCTCCACTTT. Protein sequence: CASSASLATYNSPLHF. The whole variable domain, remainder taken from reference TRBV9 and TRBJ1-6, is DSGVTQTPKHLITATGQRVTLRCSPRSGDLSVYWYQQSLDQGLQFLIQYYNGEERAKGNILERFSAQQFPDLHSELNLSSLELGDSALYFCASSASLATYNSPLHFGNGTRLTVT.

This sequence joins TRBV5-4 and TRBJ1-2; 7 bases fit TRBD1. With V trimmed by 1 base and J by 8 bases, 14 bases remained unmatched. There are 16 residues in the CDR3. Per germline, CDR1 SGHNT and CDR2 YYREEE (reference sequence). CDR3 amino acids: CASSLPRQGARGGYTF. The CDR3 nucleotides read TGTGCCAGCAGCTTGCCGAGACAGGGCGCGAGGGGCGGCTACACCTTC.

The chain recombines TRBV29-1 with TRBJ2-3, with 10 bases that match TRBD2. The V segment lost 3 bases and the J segment 2 bases; nucleotides outside the gene matches: 5. The CDR3 covers 15 residues. CDR1 SQVTM and CDR2 ANQGSEA come from the germline V gene. The CDR3 sequence is CSVDPAGGATDTQYF. The CDR3 nucleotides are TGCAGCGTTGACCCAGCGGGGGGGGCCACAGATACGCAGTATTTT.

This chain connects TRBV29-1 to TRBJ1-1; the D gene is possibly TRBD1 (5 bases). The V end was cut by 2 bases, the J end by 1 base, with 8 bases between. Per the germline V gene, CDR1 is SQVTM and CDR2 is ANQGSEA. This CDR3 region has 13 residues. The CDR3 protein is CSVETGPNTEAFF. The CDR3 coding sequence is TGCAGCGTTGAAACAGGACCGAACACTGAAGCTTTCTTT.

This clone was recorded only once. J is TRBJ1-5 and V is TRBV6-6; 7 bases align to TRBD1. The CDR3 contains 16 residues. Per germline, CDR1 MNHNY and CDR2 SVGAGI (reference sequence). J lost 0 bases, V lost 6 bases, and 8 bases had no gene match. The CDR3 loop reads CASSLRDSYSNQPQHF. For the CDR3, the DNA is TGTGCCAGCAGCCTCAGGGACAGCTATAGCAATCAGCCCCAGCATTTT.

The V and J genes are TRBV9 and TRBJ2-2, with D uncertain. Germline V lookup: CDR1 SGDLS, CDR2 YYNGEE. The CDR3 is made up of 14 amino acids. Trimming removed 4 bases at V and 5 bases at J, with 12 bases between. The chain's CDR3 is CASSPPRSTGELFF. Written as DNA, the CDR3 is TGTGCCAGCAGCCCCCCCAGGTCAACCGGGGAGCTGTTTTTT. Full variable domain (rest looked up from reference TRBV9 and TRBJ2-2): DSGVTQTPKHLITATGQRVTLRCSPRSGDLSVYWYQQSLDQGLQFLIQYYNGEERAKGNILERFSAQQFPDLHSELNLSSLELGDSALYFCASSPPRSTGELFFGEGSRLTVL.

The V call is TRBV29-1, the J call TRBJ1-2; D gene uncertain. The CDR3 covers 14 residues. Germline V CDR1 and CDR2: SQVTM, ANQGSEA. Trimming removed 1 base from V and 3 bases from J, with 12 bases in between. CDR3 amino acids: CSVEGDLPYYGYTF. The CDR3 DNA follows: TGCAGCGTTGAAGGGGATTTGCCCTACTATGGCTACACCTTC.

J is TRBJ2-7 and V is TRBV2; D is ambiguous. This CDR3 has 12 amino acids. V shed 3 bases and J shed 5 bases, with 8 bases lying between them. CDR1 is SNHLY, CDR2 FYNNEI, per germline. The CDR3 sequence is CASSDLRDEQYF. CDR3 sequence (DNA): TGTGCCAGCAGTGATCTTAGGGACGAGCAGTACTTC.

This chain uses TRBV7-2 with TRBJ1-6, with D maybe TRBD1 (5 bases). The CDR3 totals 14 residues. CDR1 and CDR2 from the germline V gene are SGHTA and FQGNSA. V shed 6 bases and J shed 7 bases, with 13 bases lying between them. CDR3 sequence: CASRTGTENSPLHF. For the CDR3, the DNA is TGTGCCAGCAGGACCGGGACGGAGAATTCACCCCTCCACTTT.

This chain connects TRBV5-6 to TRBJ1-4; D unresolved. CDR3 length: 13 amino acids. CDR1 is SGHDT and CDR2 is YYEEEE in the germline V gene. Trimming stripped 3 bases from V and 6 bases from J, with 9 bases between. CDR3 nucleotide sequence: TGTGCCAGCAGCTCTGAGAGGGATGAAAAACTGTTTTTT. Translation: CASSSERDEKLFF.

This rearrangement joins TRBV7-9 to TRBJ1-6; possibly TRBD1 for D (5 bases). Germline lookup yields CDR1 SEHNR and CDR2 FQNEAQ (reference sequence). The CDR3 runs 18 residues. Trimming left V 2 bases short and J 9 bases short, with 23 bases between. CDR3 nucleotides: TGTGCCAGCAGCTTATTAGTCACCCGGGACCGCTTAGGTTCACCCCTCCACTTT. Residues: CASSLLVTRDRLGSPLHF.

This clone was found a few times. This sequence joins TRBV5-1 and TRBJ1-2, with 7 bases fitting TRBD1. Germline values: CDR1 SGHRS, CDR2 YFSETQ. Losses at the gene ends were 0 bases for V and 8 bases for J; bases not matched to a gene: 10. The CDR3 is 15 residues long. The CDR3 DNA reads TGCGCCAGCAGCTTGGGCCGGGACAGCCCGTCGGGCTACACCTTC. This encodes CASSLGRDSPSGYTF.

In this sample, this clone turned up a few times. CDR3 amino acids: CASSLGETAGANVLTF. The CDR3 nucleotides read TGCGCCAGCAGCTTGGGTGAGACCGCTGGGGCCAACGTCCTGACTTTC. The rearrangement uses TRBV5-1 and TRBJ2-6; no clear D. Between the trimmed V and J ends, which lost 0 bases and 2 bases, there was a span of 9 bases. CDR1 is SGHRS, CDR2 YFSETQ, per germline. The CDR3 is 16 amino acids.

The V call is TRBV29-1, the J call TRBJ1-2, with D maybe TRBD1 (6 bases). Germline CDR1 and CDR2: SQVTM and ANQGSEA. Trimming shortened V by 3 bases and J by 6 bases, and 11 bases separated the two germline ends. CDR3 length equals 12 residues. CDR3: CSVEGGYDGYTF. The CDR3 bases are TGCAGCGTTGAGGGGGGCTACGATGGCTACACCTTC.

The chain couples TRBV5-4 to TRBJ2-5; the D gene is possibly TRBD1 (6 bases). Trimming removed 0 bases at V and 5 bases at J, with 14 bases between. The CDR3 has 15 amino acids. Germline assignment: CDR1 SGHNT and CDR2 YYREEE (reference sequence). The CDR3 coding sequence is TGTGCCAGCAGCTTGGCCAGGGGAGATCGGGAGACCCAGTACTTC. Translation gives CASSLARGDRETQYF. The full variable domain, with the rest looked up from reference TRBV5-4 and TRBJ2-5, is ETGVTQSPTHLIKTRGQQVTLRCSSQSGHNTVSWYQQALGQGPQFIFQYYREEENGRGNFPPRFSGLQFPNYSSELNVNALELDDSALYLCASSLARGDRETQYFGPGTRLLVL.

Note on this clone: One end of the junction is discordant with germline, which a read error may explain. This chain connects TRBV2 to TRBJ2-4; D not certain. CDR3 length: 14 amino acids. Germline values: CDR1 SNHLY, CDR2 FYNNEI. CDR3: CASREGSIGNIQYF. In DNA, the CDR3 is TGTGCCAGCAGGGAAGGTAGCATCGGGAACATTCAGTACTTC.